What follows describes a single T cell receptor beta chain. The second PCR ran roughly 6 to 11 cycles with a sample-barcoded 5' primer and J-beta primers. TCRdb re-called the 5' RACE reads with MiXCR, one entry per CDR3 protein. In the table there are around 650,000 distinct CDR3 sequences, about 43% of which are singletons. Germline CDR1 SGHTA, CDR2 FQGTGA. This CDR3 region has 16 residues. V was pared by 2 bases and J by 3 bases, with 14 bases between. Isolated per sample were at least 6 million PBMCs. These data come from a study of blood T cells in healthy people across ages. The clonotype was recovered from an elderly man in good health. This rearrangement joins TRBV7-3 to TRBJ2-1; tentatively, D is TRBD1 (6 bases). Sequenced material: blood. The CDR3 protein is CASSLGGPTNYNEQFF. CDR3 DNA: TGTGCCAGCAGCTTAGGGGGCCCAACTAACTACAATGAGCAGTTCTTC.